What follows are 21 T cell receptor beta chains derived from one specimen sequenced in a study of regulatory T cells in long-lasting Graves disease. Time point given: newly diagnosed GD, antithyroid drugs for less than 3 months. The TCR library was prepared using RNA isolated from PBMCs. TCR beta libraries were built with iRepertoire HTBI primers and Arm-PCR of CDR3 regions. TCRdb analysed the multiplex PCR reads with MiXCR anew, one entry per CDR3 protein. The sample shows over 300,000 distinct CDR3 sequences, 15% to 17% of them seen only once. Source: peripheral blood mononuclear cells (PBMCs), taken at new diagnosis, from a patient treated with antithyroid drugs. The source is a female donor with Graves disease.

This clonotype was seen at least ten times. This CDR3 is CASSAHGGTSGNTGELFF. The CDR3, as DNA: TGTGCCAGCAGTGCGCATGGGGGGACTAGCGGAAACACCGGGGAGCTGTTTTTT. The chain uses TRBV6-2 or TRBV6-3 and TRBJ2-2, with 11 bases identical to TRBD2. The CDR3 totals 18 residues. V lost 5 bases and J lost 2; bases outside the gene matches: 10. Germline values: CDR1 MNHEY, CDR2 SVGEGT.

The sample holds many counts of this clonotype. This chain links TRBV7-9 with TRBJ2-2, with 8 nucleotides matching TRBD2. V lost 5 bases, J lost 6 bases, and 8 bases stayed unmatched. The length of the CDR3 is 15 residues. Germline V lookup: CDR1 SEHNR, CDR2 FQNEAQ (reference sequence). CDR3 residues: CASSPTSDISGELFF. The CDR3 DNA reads TGTGCCAGCAGCCCGACTAGCGATATATCCGGGGAGCTGTTTTTT.

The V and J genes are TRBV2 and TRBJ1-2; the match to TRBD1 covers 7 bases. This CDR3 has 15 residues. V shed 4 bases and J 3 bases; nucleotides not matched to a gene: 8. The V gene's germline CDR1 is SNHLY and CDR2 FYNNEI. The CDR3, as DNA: TGTGCCAGCAGTGGAACAGGGGTGGATTACTATGGCTACACCTTC. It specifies CASSGTGVDYYGYTF.

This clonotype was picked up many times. CDR3 region: CASSLSPGMNTEAFF. The CDR3 region has the DNA TGTGCCAGCAGTTTATCCCCGGGTATGAACACTGAAGCTTTCTTT. This chain links TRBV28 with TRBJ1-1; D ambiguous. Germline V gene sequence: CDR1 MDHEN, CDR2 SYDVKM. V lost 1 base and J 0 bases, leaving 9 bases between the germline ends. CDR3 size: 15 residues.

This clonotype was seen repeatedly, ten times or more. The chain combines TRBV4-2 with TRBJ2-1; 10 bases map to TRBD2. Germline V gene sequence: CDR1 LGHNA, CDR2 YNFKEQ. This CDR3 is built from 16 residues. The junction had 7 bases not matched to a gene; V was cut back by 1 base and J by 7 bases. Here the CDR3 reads CASSQGGLAPGNEQFF. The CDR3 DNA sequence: TGTGCCAGCAGCCAAGGGGGACTAGCGCCGGGTAATGAGCAGTTCTTC.

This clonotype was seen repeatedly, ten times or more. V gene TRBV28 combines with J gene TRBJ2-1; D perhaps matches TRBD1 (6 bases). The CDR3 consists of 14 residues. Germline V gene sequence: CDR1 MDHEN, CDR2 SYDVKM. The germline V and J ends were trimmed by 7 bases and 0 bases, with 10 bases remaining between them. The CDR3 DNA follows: TGTGCCAGCACCCGGACAGTCTCCTACAATGAGCAGTTCTTC. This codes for CASTRTVSYNEQFF.

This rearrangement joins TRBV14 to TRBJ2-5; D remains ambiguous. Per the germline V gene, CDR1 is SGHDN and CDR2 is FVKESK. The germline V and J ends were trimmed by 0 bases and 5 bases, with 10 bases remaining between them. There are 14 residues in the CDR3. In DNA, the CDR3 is TGTGCCAGCAGCCAAGAGACGGGTTTTGAGACCCAGTACTTC. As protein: CASSQETGFETQYF.

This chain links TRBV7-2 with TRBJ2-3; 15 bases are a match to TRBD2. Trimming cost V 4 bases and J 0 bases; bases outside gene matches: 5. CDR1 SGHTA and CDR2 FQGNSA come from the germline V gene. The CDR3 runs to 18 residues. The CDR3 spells CASSSGLAGGRSTDTQYF. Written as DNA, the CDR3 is TGTGCCAGCAGCTCCGGACTAGCGGGGGGGCGTAGCACAGATACGCAGTATTTT.

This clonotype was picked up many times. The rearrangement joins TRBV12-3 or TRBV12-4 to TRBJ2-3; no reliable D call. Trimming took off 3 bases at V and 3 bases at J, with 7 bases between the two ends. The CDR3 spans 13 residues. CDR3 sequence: CASSFHSTDTQYF. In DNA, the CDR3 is TGTGCCAGCAGTTTCCACTCGACAGATACGCAGTATTTT.

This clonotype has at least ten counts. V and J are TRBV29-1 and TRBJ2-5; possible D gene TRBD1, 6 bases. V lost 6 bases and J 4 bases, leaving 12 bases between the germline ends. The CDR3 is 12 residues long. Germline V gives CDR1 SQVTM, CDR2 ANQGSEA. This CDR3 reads CSVRGGGETQYF. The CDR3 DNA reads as TGCAGCGTCAGGGGTGGCGGAGAGACCCAGTACTTC.

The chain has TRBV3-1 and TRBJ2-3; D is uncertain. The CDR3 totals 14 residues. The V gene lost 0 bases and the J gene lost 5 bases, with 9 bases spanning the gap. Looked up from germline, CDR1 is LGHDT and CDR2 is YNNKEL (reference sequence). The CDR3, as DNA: TGTGCCAGCAGCCAAGACGAGGTCCTAGATACGCAGTATTTT. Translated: CASSQDEVLDTQYF.

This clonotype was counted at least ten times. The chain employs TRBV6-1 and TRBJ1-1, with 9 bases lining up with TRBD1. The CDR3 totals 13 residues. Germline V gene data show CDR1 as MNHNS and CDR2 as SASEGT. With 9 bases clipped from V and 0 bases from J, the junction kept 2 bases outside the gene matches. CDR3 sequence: CASWTGVNTEAFF. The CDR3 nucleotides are TGTGCCAGTTGGACAGGGGTGAACACTGAAGCTTTCTTT.

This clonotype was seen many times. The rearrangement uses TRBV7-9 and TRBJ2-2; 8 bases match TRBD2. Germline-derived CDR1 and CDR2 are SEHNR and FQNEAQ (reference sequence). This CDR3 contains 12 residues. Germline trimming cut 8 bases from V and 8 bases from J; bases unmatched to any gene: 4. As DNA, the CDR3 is TGTGCCAGCGGGCTAGCGGGTGGGGAGCTGTTTTTT. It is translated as CASGLAGGELFF.

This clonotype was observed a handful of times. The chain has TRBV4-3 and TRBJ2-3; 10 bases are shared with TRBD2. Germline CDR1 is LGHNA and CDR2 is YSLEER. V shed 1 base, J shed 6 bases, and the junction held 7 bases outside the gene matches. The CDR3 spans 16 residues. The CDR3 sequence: CASSQVLTSGDDTQYF. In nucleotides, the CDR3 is TGCGCCAGCAGCCAAGTCTTAACTAGCGGGGACGATACGCAGTATTTT.

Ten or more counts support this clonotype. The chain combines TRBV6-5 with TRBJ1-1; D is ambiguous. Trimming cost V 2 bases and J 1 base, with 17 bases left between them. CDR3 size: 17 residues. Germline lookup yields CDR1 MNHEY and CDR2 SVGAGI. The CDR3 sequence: CASSYPPQAQRNTEAFF. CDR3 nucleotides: TGTGCCAGCAGTTACCCCCCGCAGGCCCAGAGGAACACTGAAGCTTTCTTT.

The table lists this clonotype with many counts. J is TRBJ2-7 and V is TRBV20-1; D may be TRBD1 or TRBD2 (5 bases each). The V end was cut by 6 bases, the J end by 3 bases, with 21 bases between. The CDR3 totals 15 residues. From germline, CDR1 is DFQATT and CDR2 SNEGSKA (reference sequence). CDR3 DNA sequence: TGCAGTGCGCCCCGAACGCAGGGAGTAAGCTACGAGCAGTACTTC. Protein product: CSAPRTQGVSYEQYF.

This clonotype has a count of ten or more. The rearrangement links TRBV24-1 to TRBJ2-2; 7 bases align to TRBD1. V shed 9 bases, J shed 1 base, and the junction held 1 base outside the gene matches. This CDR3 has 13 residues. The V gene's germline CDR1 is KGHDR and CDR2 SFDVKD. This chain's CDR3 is CATRQGNTGELFF. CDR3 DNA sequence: TGTGCCACCCGACAGGGGAACACCGGGGAGCTGTTTTTT.

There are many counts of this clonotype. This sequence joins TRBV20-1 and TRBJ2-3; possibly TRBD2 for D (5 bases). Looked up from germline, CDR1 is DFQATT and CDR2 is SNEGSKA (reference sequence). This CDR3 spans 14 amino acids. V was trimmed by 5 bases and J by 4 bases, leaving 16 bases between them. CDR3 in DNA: TGCAGTGCTTCGTCAACGGGAAGCTCAGATACGCAGTATTTT. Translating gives CSASSTGSSDTQYF.

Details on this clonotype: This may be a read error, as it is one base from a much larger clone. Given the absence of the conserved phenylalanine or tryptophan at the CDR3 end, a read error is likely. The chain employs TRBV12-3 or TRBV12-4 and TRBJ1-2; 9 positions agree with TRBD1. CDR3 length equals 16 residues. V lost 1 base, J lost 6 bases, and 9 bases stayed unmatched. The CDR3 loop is CASSLVGTGGANGYTL. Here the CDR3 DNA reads TGTGCCAGCAGTTTAGTCGGAACAGGGGGCGCGAATGGCTACACCCTC.

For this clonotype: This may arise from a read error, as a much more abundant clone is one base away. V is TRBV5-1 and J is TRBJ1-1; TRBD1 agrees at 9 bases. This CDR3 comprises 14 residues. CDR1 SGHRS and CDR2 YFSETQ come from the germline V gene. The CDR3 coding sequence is TGCACCAGCAACCCGGACAGGGGACGGACTGAAGCTTTCTTT. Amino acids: CTSNPDRGRTEAFF.

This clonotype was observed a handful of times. The CDR3 nucleotides are TGTGCCAGCACCCACGCGGAAGGTAGGGGCGAGCAGTACTTC. Translation: CASTHAEGRGEQYF. V usage is TRBV6-1 and J usage is TRBJ2-7; D might be TRBD1 (5 bases). This CDR3 contains 14 residues. V was pared by 7 bases and J by 6 bases, with 19 bases between. Germline V gene data show CDR1 as MNHNS and CDR2 as SASEGT.